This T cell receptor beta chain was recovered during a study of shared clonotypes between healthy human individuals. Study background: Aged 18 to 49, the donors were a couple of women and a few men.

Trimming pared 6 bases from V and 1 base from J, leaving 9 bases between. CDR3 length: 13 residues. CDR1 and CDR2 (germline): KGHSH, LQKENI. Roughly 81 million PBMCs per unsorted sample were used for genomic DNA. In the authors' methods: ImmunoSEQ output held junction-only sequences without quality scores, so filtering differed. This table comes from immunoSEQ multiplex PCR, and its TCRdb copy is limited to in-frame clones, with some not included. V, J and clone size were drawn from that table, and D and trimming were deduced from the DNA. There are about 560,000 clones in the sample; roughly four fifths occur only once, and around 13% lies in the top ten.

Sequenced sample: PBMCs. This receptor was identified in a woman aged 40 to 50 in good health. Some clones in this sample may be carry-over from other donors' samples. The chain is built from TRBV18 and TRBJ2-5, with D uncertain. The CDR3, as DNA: TGTGCCAGCTCCCTTGACATCCAAGAGACCCAGTACTTC. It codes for CASSLDIQETQYF.